A selection of T cell receptor beta chains follows, all from one sample in a study of blood T cell repertoires in COVID-19. Assay used: immunoSEQ multiplex PCR; TCRdb lists only in-frame clones, some missing. Here the sample spans a few hundred thousand clones, around nine tenths being singletons. The sample was PBMCs or T cells enriched from blood (not recorded which). These receptors were taken from a woman between 50 and 59 years old who had recovered from COVID-19. Both conserved end residues are part of each CDR3. D genes are given only for firm matches. Expanded clones get a size class; other rows say once, few or many, or leave the size out.

>.|TRBJ1-2|TRBD1|TRBV2
CASSKGWDRGLIGGYTF
TGTGCCAGCAGCAAAGGATGGGACAGGGGGCTCATCGGTGGCTACACCTTC
>.|TRBJ2-7|TRBD2|TRBV7-2
CASSSQRGLYEQYF
TGTGCCAGCAGCTCCCAGCGGGGACTCTACGAGCAGTACTTC
>.|TRBJ2-6|.|TRBV6-4
CASQGSGANVLTF
TGTGCCAGTCAGGGGTCTGGGGCCAACGTCCTGACTTTC
>.|TRBJ1-1|.|TRBV19
CASSILRAASEAFF
TGTGCCAGTAGTATTCTCAGGGCGGCGTCTGAAGCTTTCTTT
>.|TRBJ1-2|.|TRBV7-2
CASSYFYGYTF
TGTGCCAGCAGCTACTTTTATGGCTACACCTTC
>.|TRBJ1-1|.|TRBV7-3
CASSLGPMETEAFF
TGTGCCAGCAGCTTAGGTCCGATGGAGACTGAAGCTTTCTTT
>.|TRBJ2-7|TRBD1|TRBV10-3
CAISRRTGGFYEQYF
TGTGCCATCAGTCGGAGGACAGGGGGCTTCTACGAGCAGTACTTC
>.|TRBJ1-2|TRBD1|TRBV7-2
CASSSTGTGAPGYTF
TGTGCCAGCAGCTCCACCGGGACAGGGGCTCCTGGCTACACCTTC
>once|TRBJ1-4|.|TRBV27
CASSFRGYGEKLFF
TGTGCCAGCAGTTTTCGGGGGTATGGTGAAAAACTGTTTTTT
>.|TRBJ1-1|.|TRBV7-9
CASSDLDMNTEAFF
TGTGCCAGCAGCGATCTGGACATGAACACTGAAGCTTTCTTT
>.|TRBJ2-3|TRBD2|TRBV7-9
CASSLGLATDTQYF
TGTGCCAGCAGCCTGGGACTAGCGACAGATACGCAGTATTTT
>.|TRBJ1-4|TRBD1|TRBV5-1
CASSIWTGGGEKLFF
TGCGCCAGCAGCATCTGGACAGGCGGAGGTGAAAAACTGTTTTTT
>.|TRBJ2-7|TRBD1|TRBV3-1/TRBV3-2
CASSRPGQGNSYEQYF
TGTGCCAGCAGCCGTCCGGGACAGGGTAACTCCTACGAGCAGTACTTC
>.|TRBJ2-7|.|TRBV7-2
CASSPTVNPYEQYF
TGTGCCAGCAGCCCGACAGTTAATCCCTACGAGCAGTACTTC
>.|TRBJ2-5|.|TRBV19
CASSQQTEETQYF
TGTGCCAGTAGTCAACAGACGGAAGAGACCCAGTACTTC
>.|TRBJ1-6|.|TRBV28
CASSTPPGGSSPLHF
TGTGCCAGCAGCACCCCCCCCGGGGGAAGTTCACCCCTCCACTTT
>.|TRBJ2-4|.|TRBV5-4
CASSLQGGKNIQYF
TGTGCCAGCAGCCTACAGGGTGGCAAAAACATTCAGTACTTC
>.|TRBJ1-1|.|TRBV7-2
CASSPYGGVHLNTEAFF
TGTGCCAGCAGCCCTTACGGGGGGGTCCACCTAAACACTGAAGCTTTCTTT
>.|TRBJ1-6|.|TRBV28
CASSTPWTRQSSYNSPLHF
TGTGCCAGCAGCACTCCCTGGACACGACAGAGCTCCTATAATTCACCCCTCCACTTT
>.|TRBJ2-7|TRBD2|TRBV18
CASSPPSSGGLSYEQYF
TGTGCCAGCTCACCACCGTCGAGCGGGGGCCTCTCCTACGAGCAGTACTTC
>.|TRBJ1-2|TRBD1|TRBV7-9
CASSFRDRGALNYGYTF
TGTGCCAGCAGCTTCCGGGACAGGGGGGCATTAAACTATGGCTACACCTTC